This TCR beta chain stems from a study of beta chain features in type 1 diabetes (dated by TCRdb to 2016 to 2018). Regarding the study in general: Patients and healthy donors did not differ in mean age, gender distribution, total cell number or subset yield. A total of over 95,000,000 sorted cells were examined across all samples, and RNA yield correlated strongly with the number of cells per subset. In the study, recently diagnosed type 1 diabetes patients and matched healthy donors were compared on the TCRB repertoires of their sorted circulating CD4+ T cell subsets. Regulatory and stem cell-like memory subsets were isolated from only 8 patients and about 8 healthy donors, whereas naive and central memory subsets came from all 30 or so donors. What the authors observed across the whole study: At VDJ recombination sites, type 1 diabetes patients had fewer insertions and more deleted nucleotides, which implies abnormalities in thymic rearrangement. Because small numbers of individuals were included in the HLA sub-analyses, any influence of HLA type on TCRB rearrangement was left unresolved. PCR may preferentially amplify shorter templates, but because patient and control samples were amplified and corrected together, any resulting skew would affect both groups equally. Because cDNA was sequenced instead of genomic DNA, activated cells with high expression could be over-represented, although the groups did not differ in activation or CD3 levels. Type 1 diabetes patients showed a moderate but significant shortening of TCRB CDR3 length in all four CD4+ subsets. The naive, central memory and regulatory TCRB repertoires appeared to resemble one another more closely among patients than among healthy donors.

There are a few counts of this clone. What this receptor recognizes is not known. Base qualities are not recorded, but no much larger clone differs from it by a single base. Trimming at the junction amounts to 5 bases on V and 0 bases on J, and the germline ends lie 13 bases apart. The CDR3 runs 16 residues from the cysteine to the phenylalanine. Kept here is only the CDR3 DNA, which spans 48 bases and is read in frame from base 1. Taken from the germline V gene, the CDR1 and CDR2 loops are MGHRA and YSYEKL. Each donor gave one peripheral blood draw, averaging about 100 mL, which was collected into heparinised tubes. Naive, central memory, regulatory and stem cell-like memory CD4+ T cells were sorted on a BD FACSAria II using a panel including CD45RO, CCR7, CD25, CD127, CD95 and CD27. All sorted populations exceeded 98% purity. PBMCs were separated immediately by Lymphoprep density gradient centrifugation and were stained directly, without being cultured. To minimize batch effects, samples were stained and sorted in pairs, one healthy donor with one patient per experiment.

The entire isolated RNA was reverse transcribed using the High Capacity cDNA Reverse Transcription Kit, and thus expressed TCRB transcripts were sequenced. Naive, central memory and regulatory T cell samples underwent deep immunoSEQ sequencing, averaging about 3.57 million total reads per sample. Sorted cells were lysed in RLT buffer and RNA was extracted with DNase-treated RNeasy Micro or Mini kits, depending on cell number. To prevent cross-contamination, each cell subset was processed individually, whereas patient and healthy donor samples were processed jointly. The immunoSEQ multiplex PCR was used to amplify TCRB sequences from cDNA, generating 87-bp fragments that spanned the CDR3 region. Sequencing of the amplicons was performed on the Illumina HiSeq platform. The paper's processing steps were these. Synthetic template baselines were used to correct PCR bias computationally, reads within Hamming distance 2 were collapsed together, and singletons that could not be merged were discarded. Reads were aligned against IMGT to assign V, D and J genes, CDR3 length and insertions or deletions at six rearrangement sites. Within each subset, clonotype counts were normalized to the number of sorted cells before true diversity and Gini coefficients were calculated with the tcR R package. Repertoire sharing was quantified using the overlap coefficient calculated on TCRB nucleotide sequences. As a proxy for the pre-selection repertoire, out-of-frame TCRB sequences from naive cells were analyzed. In TCRdb, the immuneACCESS table is reduced to in-frame sequences with V and J assigned. These tables do not hold every clone; where another copy was compared, an unresolved V gene accounts for under half, and the others remain unexplained. The V and J calls and clone size are taken from that table; D and trimming were inferred from the DNA. The sample has 900,000 or so clones on record, roughly 17% of them singletons. 0.023% of the sample goes to the ten largest clones.

Sequencing was carried out using naive CD4+ T cells from blood. What this sample's cell subset or site label stands for: true naive CD4+ T cells. The origin of this receptor is a woman aged 18-29 years in good health. This chain is built from TRBV4-1 and TRBJ2-2, with the D gene possibly TRBD1 or TRBD2, each one fitting 5 bases. The sequence in DNA is TGCGCCAGCAGCGAGGGACCACTACCGAACACCGGGGAGCTGTTTTTT. This gives the protein CASSEGPLPNTGELFF.